Sequencing of this TCR beta chain was carried out in a study of shared clonotypes between healthy human individuals. Profiling relied on immunoSEQ multiplex PCR, and the TCRdb table lists in-frame clones only, not all of them. Altogether about 2.1 million clones are present, roughly 91% being singletons, with the ten largest covering roughly 1.8%. Germline V gives CDR1 MNHEY, CDR2 SVGAGI. The CDR3 is 13 amino acids. V lost 0 bases and J 2 bases, leaving 4 bases between the germline ends. A note on this clone: This CDR3 is also generated by other DNA sequences in the sample.

Terminally differentiated effector memory CD45RA+ cells were left out of the naive CD8 fraction, which was CD45RO-negative and positively selected for CCR7. Source material: naive CD8+ T cells from PBMCs. This sequence was found in a young man in good health. Some clones in this sample may be carry-over from other donors' samples. This chain links TRBV6-5 with TRBJ1-1; D is undetermined. The CDR3 coding sequence is TGTGCCAGCAGTTACTCGCGTAACACTGAAGCTTTCTTT. Translating it yields CASSYSRNTEAFF.